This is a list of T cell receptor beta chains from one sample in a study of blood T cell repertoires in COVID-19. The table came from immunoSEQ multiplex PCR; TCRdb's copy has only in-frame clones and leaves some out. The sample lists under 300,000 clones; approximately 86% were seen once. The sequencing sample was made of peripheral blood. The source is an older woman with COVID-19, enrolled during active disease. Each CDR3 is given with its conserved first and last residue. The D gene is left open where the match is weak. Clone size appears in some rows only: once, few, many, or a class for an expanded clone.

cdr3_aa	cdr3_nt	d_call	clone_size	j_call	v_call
CASSRDRATDTQYF	TGTGCCAGCTCCCGGGACAGGGCGACAGATACGCAGTATTTT	TRBD1	.	TRBJ2-3	TRBV27
CASSLGTGGSYNSPLHF	TGTGCCAGCAGCCTAGGGACAGGGGGCTCCTATAATTCACCCCTCCACTTT	TRBD1	.	TRBJ1-6	TRBV7-9
CASSPEDRGLGGYTF	TGCGCCAGCAGCCCAGAGGACAGGGGGCTGGGTGGCTACACCTTC	TRBD1	.	TRBJ1-2	TRBV5-1
CASSLSRVYGGGFADTQYF	TGTGCCAGCAGTTTATCACGAGTTTACGGCGGGGGTTTTGCAGATACGCAGTATTTT	TRBD2	.	TRBJ2-3	TRBV27
CSVGDRGRTFF	TGCAGCGTGGGGGACAGGGGGCGGACTTTCTTT	TRBD1	.	TRBJ1-1	TRBV29-1
CASSQARTGSTDTQYF	TGCGCCAGCAGCCAAGCGAGGACAGGGTCCACAGATACGCAGTATTTT	TRBD1	.	TRBJ2-3	TRBV4-1
CASSRQGTNEKLFF	TGTGCCAGCAGTCGACAGGGAACTAATGAAAAACTGTTTTTT	TRBD1	.	TRBJ1-4	TRBV6-6
CASSKRRRPGQGSGELFF	TGTGCCAGCAGCAAAAGGCGGCGTCCGGGACAGGGATCCGGGGAGCTGTTTTTT	.	.	TRBJ2-2	TRBV21-1
CASSIYSTYEQYF	TGTGCCAGTAGTATCTACAGTACCTACGAGCAGTACTTC	.	.	TRBJ2-7	TRBV19
CASSSPAGTGNEKLFF	TGTGCCAGCAGCTCCCCAGCCGGGACAGGAAATGAAAAACTGTTTTTT	TRBD1	.	TRBJ1-4	TRBV5-4
CASSGGSGNQPQHF	TGTGCCAGCAGTGGCGGTTCTGGCAATCAGCCCCAGCATTTT	.	.	TRBJ1-5	TRBV6-2/TRBV6-3
CASSPTSGVSYEQYF	TGTGCCAGCTCCCCTACTAGCGGGGTCTCCTACGAGCAGTACTTC	TRBD2	few	TRBJ2-7	TRBV18
CASSQSCSIYGYTF	TGCGCCAGCAGTCAATCGTGCAGTATCTATGGCTACACCTTC	.	few	TRBJ1-2	TRBV23-1
CASSRLAGGNTYEQYF	TGCGCCAGCAGCCGACTAGCGGGGGGCAACACCTACGAGCAGTACTTC	TRBD2	.	TRBJ2-7	TRBV4-3
CASSLGGGPYEQYF	TGTGCCAGCAGTTTAGGGGGGGGGCCGTACGAGCAGTACTTC	.	.	TRBJ2-7	TRBV27
CSVSTGGREKLFF	TGCAGCGTTAGTACAGGGGGCAGAGAAAAACTGTTTTTT	TRBD1	once	TRBJ1-4	TRBV29-1
CASSESGREDEQYF	TGCGCCAGCAGTGAGTCCGGCAGGGAAGACGAGCAGTACTTC	.	.	TRBJ2-7	TRBV10-1
CAWSGGAEDEQFF	TGTGCCTGGAGCGGGGGGGCCGAGGATGAGCAGTTCTTC	TRBD2	.	TRBJ2-1	TRBV30
CASSPRDFYSYEQYF	TGTGCCAGCAGTCCCCGGGACTTCTACTCCTACGAGCAGTACTTC	.	.	TRBJ2-7	TRBV28
CASSLQNSPLHF	TGTGCCAGCAGTTTACAGAATTCACCCCTCCACTTT	.	few	TRBJ1-6	TRBV28
CASSLIRGEDEKLFF	TGTGCCAGCAGCTTGATCCGGGGGGAGGATGAAAAACTGTTTTTT	.	.	TRBJ1-4	TRBV5-6
CASSLSSQQTSGGDPTNTGELFF	TGTGCCAGCAGTTTATCTTCCCAGCAGACTAGCGGGGGAGACCCCACGAACACCGGGGAGCTGTTTTTT	TRBD2	few	TRBJ2-2	TRBV27
CASSYSSTGGYTF	TGTGCCAGCAGTTACTCATCCACGGGTGGCTACACCTTC	.	.	TRBJ1-2	TRBV6-5
CASSPTGRNSPLHF	TGTGCCAGCAGCCCGACAGGGCGTAATTCACCCCTCCACTTT	TRBD1	.	TRBJ1-6	TRBV6-2/TRBV6-3
CASALGVNGNTIYF	TGTGCCAGCGCGTTAGGGGTAAATGGAAACACCATATATTTT	.	.	TRBJ1-3	TRBV27
CSASIQEKLFF	TGCAGTGCTAGTATCCAGGAAAAACTGTTTTTT	.	.	TRBJ1-4	TRBV20-1
CASTPGNGDYTDTQYF	TGTGCCAGCACCCCCGGAAACGGGGACTACACAGATACGCAGTATTTT	TRBD2	.	TRBJ2-3	TRBV28
CASSLGLRGNYGYTF	TGCGCCAGCAGCTTGGGGCTCAGGGGAAACTATGGCTACACCTTC	.	.	TRBJ1-2	TRBV5-1
CASSVGLVNTGELFF	TGTGCCAGCAGCGTAGGACTCGTGAACACCGGGGAGCTGTTTTTT	.	.	TRBJ2-2	TRBV9
CATRQGGTTDTQYF	TGTGCCACCCGACAGGGGGGTACCACAGATACGCAGTATTTT	TRBD1	.	TRBJ2-3	TRBV7-2
CASSLAIMTPEGNQPQHF	TGTGCCAGCAGCTTAGCGATCATGACCCCAGAGGGCAATCAGCCCCAGCATTTT	.	.	TRBJ1-5	TRBV7-2
CASSWQVAGESPDTQYF	TGTGCCAGCAGCTGGCAGGTAGCGGGGGAATCACCAGATACGCAGTATTTT	TRBD2	.	TRBJ2-3	TRBV7-2
CASGRTGRGDTQYF	TGTGCCAGCGGCAGGACAGGTAGGGGAGATACGCAGTATTTT	TRBD1	.	TRBJ2-3	TRBV6-5
CASSLDGRYGYTF	TGTGCCAGCAGTTTAGACGGGAGGTATGGCTACACCTTC	.	.	TRBJ1-2	TRBV12-3/TRBV12-4
CASSVGGQALLNTEAFF	TGTGCCAGCAGCGTAGGGGGACAGGCCCTTTTGAACACTGAAGCTTTCTTT	TRBD1	.	TRBJ1-1	TRBV9
CASSLEVRSTDTQYF	TGCGCCAGCAGCTTGGAGGTGCGGAGCACAGATACGCAGTATTTT	.	few	TRBJ2-3	TRBV5-1
CASSIGTGGANTEAFF	TGTGCCAGTAGTATCGGGACAGGGGGAGCGAACACTGAAGCTTTCTTT	TRBD1	.	TRBJ1-1	TRBV19
CASTGANYGYTF	TGTGCCAGCACAGGCGCTAACTATGGCTACACCTTC	.	.	TRBJ1-2	TRBV12-3/TRBV12-4
CAISEPLTGANTEAFF	TGTGCCATCAGCGAACCATTGACAGGTGCGAACACTGAAGCTTTCTTT	.	once	TRBJ1-1	TRBV10-3
CASSGPGPGGGSPLHF	TGTGCCAGTAGCGGACCGGGCCCCGGAGGAGGATCACCCCTCCACTTT	.	.	TRBJ1-6	TRBV19
CASSLKRRQYQETQYF	TGTGCCAGCAGCCTTAAGAGGCGCCAATACCAAGAGACCCAGTACTTC	.	.	TRBJ2-5	TRBV3-1/TRBV3-2
CASRGQGAGTEAFF	TGTGCCAGCAGGGGACAGGGGGCTGGGACTGAAGCTTTCTTT	TRBD1	.	TRBJ1-1	TRBV2
CASRPGQSGADTQYF	TGTGCCAGCAGGCCGGGACAGTCCGGAGCAGATACGCAGTATTTT	TRBD1	.	TRBJ2-3	TRBV27
CASSNQYRSSYEQYF	TGTGCCAGTAGTAACCAATACAGGAGCTCCTACGAGCAGTACTTC	.	.	TRBJ2-7	TRBV19
CASSPTSGVTDTQYF	TGTGCCAGCTCACCGACTAGCGGGGTCACAGATACGCAGTATTTT	TRBD2	once	TRBJ2-3	TRBV18
CASSLTGGVSDTQYF	TGTGCCAGCAGTTTAACAGGGGGAGTTTCAGATACGCAGTATTTT	TRBD1	.	TRBJ2-3	TRBV27
CASSPTSVPEETQYF	TGTGCCAGCAGCCCCACGTCGGTACCTGAAGAGACCCAGTACTTC	.	.	TRBJ2-5	TRBV13
CASSITQGNEQYF	TGTGCCAGTAGTATCACCCAGGGGAACGAGCAGTACTTC	.	.	TRBJ2-7	TRBV19
CASSQPSGGNEQYF	TGTGCCAGCAGCCAACCTAGCGGGGGAAACGAGCAGTACTTC	TRBD2	.	TRBJ2-7	TRBV4-2
CASRTRTGQPQHF	TGTGCCAGCAGAACCCGGACAGGGCAACCCCAGCATTTT	TRBD1	.	TRBJ1-5	TRBV28